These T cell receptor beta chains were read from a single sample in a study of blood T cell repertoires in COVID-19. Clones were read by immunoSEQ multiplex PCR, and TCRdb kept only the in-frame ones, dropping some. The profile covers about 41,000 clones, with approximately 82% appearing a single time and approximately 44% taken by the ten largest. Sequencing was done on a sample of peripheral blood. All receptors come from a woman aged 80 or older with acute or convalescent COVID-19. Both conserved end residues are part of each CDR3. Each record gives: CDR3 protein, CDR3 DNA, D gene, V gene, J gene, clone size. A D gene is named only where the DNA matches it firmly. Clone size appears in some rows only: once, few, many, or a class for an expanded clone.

CASSFSPLAGGADTQYF	TGTGCCAGCAGCTTCTCTCCTCTAGCGGGGGGTGCAGATACGCAGTATTTT	TRBD2	TRBV5-5	TRBJ2-3	-
CASSLGRGPRQFF	TGTGCCAGCAGTTTAGGTAGGGGGCCTAGGCAGTTCTTC	TRBD1	TRBV27	TRBJ2-1	-
CASSFPGGSTDTQYF	TGTGCCAGCTCATTCCCCGGGGGAAGCACAGATACGCAGTATTTT	-	TRBV18	TRBJ2-3	-
CAWTNRGRNTEAFF	TGTGCCTGGACCAACAGGGGGCGGAACACTGAAGCTTTCTTT	TRBD1	TRBV30	TRBJ1-1	-
CASSLEAGLYGYTF	TGTGCCAGCAGCTTAGAGGCAGGGCTCTATGGCTACACCTTC	-	TRBV7-9	TRBJ1-2	-
CASSSFRTGALHGYTF	TGTGCCAGCAGCTCCTTCCGGACAGGGGCCCTACATGGCTACACCTTC	TRBD1	TRBV5-4	TRBJ1-2	-
CASSLLPGQGNYEQYF	TGTGCCAGCAGCCTTCTCCCGGGACAGGGGAACTACGAGCAGTACTTC	TRBD1	TRBV28	TRBJ2-7	-
CAWMEQGVYEQYF	TGTGCCTGGATGGAACAGGGAGTCTACGAGCAGTACTTC	-	TRBV30	TRBJ2-7	-
CASSEAGDISQPQHF	TGTGCCAGCAGTGAAGCCGGGGACATTTCTCAGCCCCAGCATTTT	-	TRBV6-1	TRBJ1-5	-
CASSPRLAGNYEQYF	TGTGCCAGCAGCCCCAGACTAGCGGGGAACTACGAGCAGTACTTC	TRBD2	TRBV28	TRBJ2-7	once
CASSPRTTGTEAFF	TGCGCCAGCAGCCCCAGGACCACGGGGACTGAAGCTTTCTTT	-	TRBV5-1	TRBJ1-1	-
CASRLDRASTEAFF	TGTGCCAGCAGACTGGACAGGGCCTCGACTGAAGCTTTCTTT	TRBD1	TRBV6-5	TRBJ1-1	-
CASSPGTATYEQYF	TGTGCCAGCTCACCTGGGACAGCCACCTACGAGCAGTACTTC	TRBD1	TRBV18	TRBJ2-7	-
CASSLALAGSYEQYF	TGTGCCAGCAGCTTGGCCCTAGCGGGGAGCTACGAGCAGTACTTC	TRBD2	TRBV5-5	TRBJ2-7	-
CASSPWWGAGNTIYF	TGTGCCAGCAGTCCTTGGTGGGGGGCTGGAAACACCATATATTTT	-	TRBV5-6	TRBJ1-3	-
CSVATPTSGGNEQFF	TGCAGCGTCGCTACCCCGACTAGCGGGGGGAATGAGCAGTTCTTC	TRBD2	TRBV29-1	TRBJ2-1	-
CASTQGAVGETQYF	TGTGCCAGCACCCAGGGGGCTGTTGGAGAGACCCAGTACTTC	TRBD1	TRBV3-1/TRBV3-2	TRBJ2-5	few
CASSIQRSYEQYF	TGTGCCAGTAGTATACAACGTAGCTACGAGCAGTACTTC	-	TRBV19	TRBJ2-7	-
CASSSTGDTEAFF	TGTGCCAGTAGCTCGACAGGGGACACTGAAGCTTTCTTT	TRBD1	TRBV19	TRBJ1-1	-
CSGGGGTGVYNEQFF	TGCAGCGGCGGAGGGGGGACAGGGGTTTACAATGAGCAGTTCTTC	TRBD1	TRBV29-1	TRBJ2-1	-
CASSTAGGPEQFF	TGTGCCAGCAGTACGGCGGGGGGTCCTGAGCAGTTCTTC	TRBD2	TRBV6-5	TRBJ2-1	-
CATSRDFLTGEGEKLFF	TGTGCCACCAGCAGAGATTTTCTTACAGGGGAAGGTGAAAAACTGTTTTTT	TRBD1	TRBV15	TRBJ1-4	-
CASSQGSGGNQPQHF	TGTGCCAGCAGCCAAGGCTCGGGGGGGAATCAGCCCCAGCATTTT	-	TRBV3-1/TRBV3-2	TRBJ1-5	-
CASSQGGVGGEQFF	TGTGCCAGCAGCCAAGGGGGAGTGGGCGGTGAGCAGTTCTTC	-	TRBV3-1/TRBV3-2	TRBJ2-1	once
CATSDSGGGGLNEQFF	TGTGCCACCAGTGACTCGGGGGGAGGGGGTCTCAATGAGCAGTTCTTC	-	TRBV24-1	TRBJ2-1	-
CASGVQGYNSPLHF	TGTGCCAGCGGAGTCCAGGGTTATAATTCACCCCTCCACTTT	-	TRBV28	TRBJ1-6	-
CASSEVGQGGETQYF	TGTGCCAGCAGTGAAGTAGGACAGGGGGGGGAGACCCAGTACTTC	TRBD1	TRBV2	TRBJ2-5	-
CASSQDGGARLQNIQYF	TGTGCCAGCAGCCAAGACGGGGGGGCCCGGTTACAAAACATTCAGTACTTC	TRBD2	TRBV3-1/TRBV3-2	TRBJ2-4	-
CASSSPLRTSGEQYF	TGTGCCAGCAGCTCGCCCCTACGTACTAGCGGGGAGCAGTACTTC	TRBD2	TRBV7-8	TRBJ2-7	-